These T cell receptor beta chains were read from a single sample in a study of T cells after posttransplantation cyclophosphamide. Generated by immunoSEQ multiplex PCR, the TCRdb table keeps only in-frame clones and is missing some. Among 45,000 to 60,000 clones listed, about 90% were seen once. The sequencing input was PBMCs. The receptors stem from a woman between 45 and 65 years old in good health and a related stem cell transplant donor. Both conserved end residues are part of each CDR3. Fields, in order: clone size, D gene, V gene, J gene, CDR3 DNA, CDR3 protein. A D gene is named only where the DNA matches it firmly. Clone size is stated in some rows and not others, as once, few, many or a class when expanded.

>NA|TRBD1|TRBV5-1|TRBJ1-1
TGCGCCAGCAGCGCCGACAGGGAGACTGAAGCTTTCTTT
CASSADRETEAFF
>few|TRBD2|TRBV29-1|TRBJ2-3
TGCAGCGATTCTAGCGGGGGTTATACGCAGTATTTT
CSDSSGGYTQYF
>NA|NA|TRBV11-3|TRBJ1-1
TGTGCCAGCAGCTTAGATGGGCGGGGTGGGAACACTGAAGCTTTCTTT
CASSLDGRGGNTEAFF
>NA|TRBD2|TRBV9|TRBJ2-5
TGTGCCAGCAGCCCGAGGACTAGCGGGGAGACCCAGTACTTC
CASSPRTSGETQYF
>NA|NA|TRBV6-6|TRBJ1-1
TGTGCCAGCAGTTACCCTGACAGACCTGAAGCTTTCTTT
CASSYPDRPEAFF
>NA|TRBD2|TRBV7-6|TRBJ2-2
TGTGCCAGCAGCTTACTGACTAGCGGGGTTGGCACCGGGGAGCTGTTTTTT
CASSLLTSGVGTGELFF
>NA|TRBD2|TRBV6-6|TRBJ2-1
TGTGCCATCACGGGACTAGCGGGAGGTGAGCAGTTCTTC
CAITGLAGGEQFF
>once|TRBD1|TRBV28|TRBJ2-7
TGTGCCAGCAGTTTATCGAGGACAGGGGGCTACGAGCAGTACTTC
CASSLSRTGGYEQYF
>once|NA|TRBV7-9|TRBJ2-3
TGTGCCAGCAGTTTTCTTGACATCTCTAGCACAGATACGCAGTATTTT
CASSFLDISSTDTQYF
>NA|NA|TRBV6-1|TRBJ1-1
TGTGCCAGCAGTGGTACTATGGCGGTGGCTGAAGCTTTCTTT
CASSGTMAVAEAFF
>NA|TRBD1|TRBV28|TRBJ1-1
TGTGCCAGCAACTCAGGGGGATTTGAAGCTTTCTTT
CASNSGGFEAFF
>NA|NA|TRBV6-1|TRBJ1-3
TGTGCCAGCTGGGAGGGACTAAGCTCTGGAAACACCATATATTTT
CASWEGLSSGNTIYF
>NA|NA|TRBV29-1|TRBJ2-7
TGCAGCGTGCGGGTAGCGCGGTACGAGCAGTACTTC
CSVRVARYEQYF
>NA|TRBD1|TRBV6-5|TRBJ1-1
TGTGCCAGCTCAAGGACAGGGGGCACTGAAGCTTTCTTT
CASSRTGGTEAFF